The subject of this entry is one TCR beta chain. Study processing details: Researchers report that nucleated cell counts were estimated from reference gene primer amplification. Repertoires were generated with immunoSEQ multiplex PCR, while TCRdb's copy carries only in-frame clones and drops some. That table supplies the V and J calls and clone size; D and trimming were determined from the DNA. The sample has some 330,000 clones; over 75% are singletons. Per the germline V gene, CDR1 is MNHEY and CDR2 is SVGEGT. V was pared by 4 bases and J by 3 bases, with 7 bases of the junction left unmatched. The CDR3 totals 15 residues. The source of the sample is a study of blood T cell repertoires in COVID-19. At the level of the study: Collection of acute and convalescent COVID-19 samples took place in the United States, Italy and Spain. The cDNA or gDNA used as material had been derived from T cells, B-cell-depleted T cells, or PBMCs.

This chain joins TRBV6-2 or TRBV6-3 and TRBJ1-2; 8 bases fit TRBD1. Material: peripheral blood. The receptor's source is a woman aged 45-65 years with active or convalescent COVID-19. Written as DNA, the CDR3 is TGTGCCAGCAGTTCGCCAGTGACAGGGGACTATGGCTACACCTTC. It codes for CASSSPVTGDYGYTF.